Presented here are 30 T cell receptor beta chains from one specimen sequenced in a study of beta chain features in type 1 diabetes. Expressed TCRB transcripts were sequenced because the entire RNA isolate underwent reverse transcription. Here immunoSEQ multiplex PCR was the method, and the copy in TCRdb shows in-frame clones only, minus some. The repertoire consists of under 550,000 clones, with approximately 10% occurring once and the leading ten covering 0.035% to 0.05%. Sequences were obtained from naive CD4+ T cells from blood. These receptors were taken from a woman between 18 and 30 years old in good health.

The chain is built from TRBV9 and TRBJ1-6; D remains ambiguous. This CDR3 region has 15 residues. Between the trimmed V and J ends, which lost 0 bases and 7 bases, there was a span of 11 bases. Per germline, CDR1 SGDLS and CDR2 YYNGEE. The CDR3 reads CASSVDSMLNSPLHF. The CDR3 region has the DNA TGTGCCAGCAGCGTAGACTCCATGTTGAATTCACCCCTCCACTTT.

The chain employs TRBV29-1 and TRBJ2-2; D call uncertain. With 7 bases removed from V and 2 bases from J, the gap between germline ends came to 8 bases. The CDR3 runs 12 residues. Germline lookup yields CDR1 SQVTM and CDR2 ANQGSEA. This chain's CDR3 is CSALPNTGELFF. The CDR3 DNA is TGCAGCGCCCTGCCCAACACCGGGGAGCTGTTTTTT.

This sequence joins TRBV4-2 and TRBJ2-3, with a weak D call TRBD2 (6 bases). The CDR3 runs to 15 residues. The V gene's germline CDR1 is LGHNA and CDR2 YNFKEQ. Trimming shortened V by 1 base and J by 0 bases, and 8 bases separated the two germline ends. The CDR3 region is CASSQVAGSTDTQYF. The CDR3, as DNA: TGTGCCAGCAGCCAAGTGGCGGGGAGCACAGATACGCAGTATTTT.

The sample holds a few counts of this clone. The chain links TRBV7-9 to TRBJ2-5; no reliable D call. The V end lost 3 bases, the J end lost 8 bases, and 10 bases lay between the germline ends. Germline V lookup: CDR1 SEHNR, CDR2 FQNEAQ (reference sequence). The CDR3 has 12 residues. The CDR3 DNA follows: TGTGCCAGCAGCTTGTCCCAGTTAACCCAGTACTTC. This translates into CASSLSQLTQYF.

A few counts support this clone. The genes are TRBV7-9 and TRBJ1-2, with unresolved D. Trimming cost V 5 bases and J 5 bases, with 9 bases left between them. The V gene's germline CDR1 is SEHNR and CDR2 FQNEAQ (reference sequence). The CDR3 is 12 amino acids. The chain's CDR3 is CASSIGPYGYTF. The CDR3 DNA follows: TGTGCCAGCAGCATCGGACCATATGGCTACACCTTC.

In its sample, this clone was seen a few times. The chain recombines TRBV25-1 with TRBJ1-1, with D uncertain. Germline lookup yields CDR1 MGHDK and CDR2 SYGVNS. Trimming pared 4 bases from V and 6 bases from J, leaving 18 bases between. CDR3 length: 15 amino acids. CDR3 nucleotides: TGTGCCAGCAGTGGATCCGGGCGGGGTCCTTCTGAAGCTTTCTTT. Amino acid sequence: CASSGSGRGPSEAFF.

The gene calls are TRBV7-3 and TRBJ2-1, with D unresolved. V was cut by 1 base and J by 5 bases, with 9 bases left in between. CDR3 length: 14 residues. The germline V gene encodes CDR1 SGHTA and CDR2 FQGTGA. In nucleotides, the CDR3 is TGTGCCAGCAGCTTAAGCTCCGGCAACAATGAGCAGTTCTTC. Translating gives CASSLSSGNNEQFF. Full variable domain (missing parts from reference TRBV7-3 and TRBJ2-1): GAGVSQTPSNKVTEKGKYVELRCDPISGHTALYWYRQSLGQGPEFLIYFQGTGAADDSGLPNDRFFAVRPEGSVSTLKIQRTERGDSAVYLCASSLSSGNNEQFFGPGTRLTVL.

Only a few counts were recorded for this clone. The chain has TRBV18 and TRBJ2-1; 11 nucleotides match TRBD2. The CDR3 totals 16 residues. The germline CDR1 and CDR2 sequences are KGHSH and LQKENI. Germline trimming cut 4 bases from V and 7 bases from J; bases unmatched to any gene: 9. The CDR3, as DNA: TGTGCCAGCTCACTGTCGCTAGCGGGAGGAGGGAATGAGCAGTTCTTC. Translating it yields CASSLSLAGGGNEQFF.

The chain links TRBV7-2 to TRBJ2-3; D unclear. The germline V gene encodes CDR1 SGHTA and CDR2 FQGNSA. CDR3 size: 17 residues. Trimming stripped 1 base from V and 0 bases from J, with 14 bases between. CDR3 region: CASSLGSGATSTDTQYF. The CDR3 DNA reads TGTGCCAGCAGCTTAGGCTCTGGAGCGACTAGCACAGATACGCAGTATTTT.

The table lists this clone with a few counts. The chain is built from TRBV7-9 and TRBJ2-1; 9 bases are a match to TRBD2. Looked up from germline, CDR1 is SEHNR and CDR2 is FQNEAQ (reference sequence). The CDR3 is 16 amino acids. Losses at the gene ends were 1 base for V and 5 bases for J; bases not matched to a gene: 6. This CDR3 reads CASSLGSGSIDNEQFF. The CDR3 DNA is TGTGCCAGCAGCTTAGGTAGCGGGAGTATCGACAATGAGCAGTTCTTC.

This chain joins TRBV5-1 and TRBJ2-1; TRBD2 agrees at 9 bases. Germline V CDR1 and CDR2: SGHRS, YFSETQ. The V gene end was trimmed by 2 bases and the J gene end by 6 bases; junction bases not matched to a gene: 9. The CDR3 has 16 amino acids. CDR3 in DNA: TGCGCCAGCAGCTTAGCGGGAGGACGGTTAGGCAATGAGCAGTTCTTC. This codes for CASSLAGGRLGNEQFF.

This clone showed up just a few times. CDR3: CSVGRTGGDYGYTF. The CDR3 DNA reads TGCAGCGTCGGAAGGACAGGGGGAGACTATGGCTACACCTTC. The rearrangement uses TRBV29-1 and TRBJ1-2; 10 bases align to TRBD1. This CDR3 spans 14 amino acids. J gave up 3 bases and V 6 bases, and 7 bases lay outside the gene matches. The germline CDR1 and CDR2 sequences are SQVTM and ANQGSEA. Filled out from reference TRBV29-1 and TRBJ1-2, the complete variable domain reads SAVISQKPSRDICQRGTSLTIQCQVDSQVTMMFWYRQQPGQSLTLIATANQGSEATYESGFVIDKFPISRPNLTFSTLTVSNMSPEDSSIYLCSVGRTGGDYGYTFGSGTRLTVV.

This clone turned up a few times. This sequence joins TRBV11-2 and TRBJ2-5, with D possibly matching TRBD1 (6 bases). Germline V gives CDR1 SGHAT, CDR2 FQNNGV. The V gene lost 5 bases and the J gene lost 2 bases, with 18 bases spanning the gap. The CDR3 is made up of 16 amino acids. CDR3 in DNA: TGTGCCAGCAGCCGCCATCCCAGGGGACGGCAAGAGACCCAGTACTTC. This encodes CASSRHPRGRQETQYF. Using reference TRBV11-2 and TRBJ2-5 for the parts outside the CDR3, the full variable domain is EAGVAQSPRYKIIEKRQSVAFWCNPISGHATLYWYQQILGQGPKLLIQFQNNGVVDDSQLPKDRFSAERLKGVDSTLKIQPAKLEDSAVYLCASSRHPRGRQETQYFGPGTRLLVL.

This clone was detected only a few times. The genes are TRBV19 and TRBJ2-1; 8 bases fit TRBD2. V lost 3 bases and J lost 5; bases outside the gene matches: 3. This CDR3 has 14 residues. Germline CDR1 reads LNHDA; CDR2 reads SQIVND (reference sequence). CDR3 residues: CASSIPGLDNEQFF. DNA for the CDR3: TGTGCCAGTAGTATCCCGGGACTAGACAATGAGCAGTTCTTC.

This clone was seen more than once but under ten times. The chain uses TRBV7-2 and TRBJ2-3; D remains unclear. V dropped 3 bases and J dropped 2 bases, with 6 bases sitting between them. In germline, CDR1 is SGHTA, CDR2 FQGNSA. There are 13 residues in the CDR3. The CDR3 DNA reads as TGTGCCAGCAGCTTCCAAATCACAGATACGCAGTATTTT. It translates to CASSFQITDTQYF.

This clone came up a few times. The chain uses TRBV11-3 and TRBJ2-1; 8 nucleotides match TRBD1. V gave up 4 bases and J gave up 2 bases; unmatched junction bases: 4. CDR3 size: 15 residues. Germline V gives CDR1 SGHNT, CDR2 YENEEA. CDR3 residues: CASSSDRETYNEQFF. CDR3 DNA sequence: TGTGCCAGCAGCTCGGACAGGGAGACCTACAATGAGCAGTTCTTC.

V is TRBV9 and J is TRBJ2-5, with TRBD2 matching over 13 bases. The V gene end was trimmed by 0 bases and the J gene end by 5 bases; junction bases not matched to a gene: 7. CDR3 length: 17 residues. Germline CDR1 and CDR2: SGDLS and YYNGEE. CDR3 loop: CASSVEGLAGMGETQYF. The DNA of the CDR3 is TGTGCCAGCAGCGTAGAGGGACTAGCGGGGATGGGGGAGACCCAGTACTTC.

This clone has only a few counts. This chain uses TRBV28 with TRBJ2-7, with 8 bases fitting TRBD1. CDR1 and CDR2 from the germline V gene are MDHEN and SYDVKM. V lost 4 bases and J lost 5; bases outside the gene matches: 7. This CDR3 has 14 amino acids. CDR3 in DNA: TGTGCCAGCAGTTACACAGGGGGGAGCGACGAGCAGTACGTC. It yields the protein CASSYTGGSDEQYV.

Remarks on this clone: Other DNA sequences from this sample encode an identical CDR3 as well. The chain employs TRBV7-2 and TRBJ2-5; no clear D gene. The CDR3 contains 11 residues. CDR1 is SGHTA and CDR2 is FQGNSA in the germline V gene. The germline V and J ends were trimmed by 2 bases and 11 bases, with 9 bases remaining between them. The CDR3: CASSLKGAQYF. The CDR3 DNA follows: TGTGCCAGCAGCTTAAAGGGTGCACAGTACTTC. Filled out from reference TRBV7-2 and TRBJ2-5, the complete variable domain reads GAGVSQSPSNKVTEKGKDVELRCDPISGHTALYWYRQSLGQGLEFLIYFQGNSAPDKSGLPSDRFSAERTGGSVSTLTIQRTQQEDSAVYLCASSLKGAQYFGPGTRLLVL.

This clone showed up just a few times. The chain uses TRBV27 and TRBJ1-6; D not certain. The V end was cut by 6 bases, the J end by 5 bases, with 17 bases between. The CDR3 runs 16 residues. In germline, CDR1 is MNHEY, CDR2 SMNVEV (reference sequence). In DNA form, the CDR3 reads TGTGCCAGCAGCCTTTTTCCCAAACGGGATAATTCACCCCTCCACTTT. This sequence encodes CASSLFPKRDNSPLHF.

The V gene is TRBV6-1, the J gene TRBJ1-2; D unresolved. V dropped 10 bases and J dropped 8 bases, with 20 bases sitting between them. The CDR3 spans 13 residues. Germline CDR1 is MNHNS and CDR2 is SASEGT. For the CDR3, the DNA is TGTGCCACTACCACGGCGGCCGGAAGAGGCTACACCTTC. It specifies CATTTAAGRGYTF.

This clone was observed a handful of times. The chain couples TRBV28 to TRBJ2-2; D ambiguous. The V gene lost 4 bases and the J gene lost 2 bases, with 11 bases spanning the gap. This CDR3 has 15 amino acids. Germline CDR1 is MDHEN and CDR2 is SYDVKM. CDR3 DNA sequence: TGTGCCAGCAGTTCGGGCAGTCTAAACACCGGGGAGCTGTTTTTT. This sequence encodes CASSSGSLNTGELFF.

V gene TRBV27 combines with J gene TRBJ2-3; 8 nucleotides match TRBD2. CDR1 MNHEY and CDR2 SMNVEV come from the germline V gene (reference sequence). CDR3 size: 16 residues. V gave up 0 bases and J gave up 5 bases; unmatched junction bases: 7. The CDR3 region is CASSLSSRGAQDTQYF. CDR3 bases: TGTGCCAGCAGTTTATCTTCGCGGGGGGCCCAAGATACGCAGTATTTT.

The chain uses TRBV29-1 and TRBJ2-1; TRBD2 agrees at 11 bases. The CDR3 consists of 17 residues. The V gene's germline CDR1 is SQVTM and CDR2 ANQGSEA. Germline trimming cut 3 bases from V and 2 bases from J; bases unmatched to any gene: 9. CDR3 protein: CSVDNWLSGRAYNEQFF. CDR3 bases: TGCAGCGTTGATAACTGGCTTAGCGGGAGGGCCTACAATGAGCAGTTCTTC.

This clone was counted between two and nine times. This chain links TRBV5-1 with TRBJ1-3; D gene ambiguous. Trimming took 5 bases from V and 4 from J, leaving 10 bases between them. This CDR3 region has 13 residues. In germline, CDR1 is SGHRS, CDR2 YFSETQ. CDR3 bases: TGCGCCAGCAGTTCAGGACGGGGAAACACCATATATTTT. Amino acid sequence: CASSSGRGNTIYF.

The V gene is TRBV2, the J gene TRBJ2-2; D unresolved. The V gene's germline CDR1 is SNHLY and CDR2 FYNNEI. This CDR3 region has 14 residues. V was pared by 7 bases and J by 0 bases, with 9 bases between. As DNA, the CDR3 is TGTGCCAGCAAAACCCCTACGAACACCGGGGAGCTGTTTTTT. The encoded protein is CASKTPTNTGELFF.

This sequence joins TRBV28 and TRBJ2-3, with 9 bases identical to TRBD2. Trimming at V came to 8 bases and at J to 3 bases, leaving 3 bases not matched to a gene. Germline CDR1 reads MDHEN; CDR2 reads SYDVKM. The CDR3 extends over 13 amino acids. CDR3 DNA sequence: TGTGCCAGCCTTAGCGGGGGAACAGATACGCAGTATTTT. This codes for CASLSGGTDTQYF.

The J gene is TRBJ2-7, the V gene TRBV18; D might be TRBD1 (5 bases). V dropped 6 bases and J dropped 1 base, with 10 bases sitting between them. CDR3 length equals 13 residues. The V gene's germline CDR1 is KGHSH and CDR2 LQKENI. CDR3 bases: TGTGCCAGCTCGACCGGACAATCCTACGAGCAGTACGTC. It specifies CASSTGQSYEQYV.

The rearrangement joins TRBV7-2 to TRBJ2-5; D perhaps matches TRBD1 (6 bases). Germline values: CDR1 SGHTA, CDR2 FQGNSA. V lost 5 bases and J lost 4, with 20 bases in between. The CDR3 spans 16 residues. Here the CDR3 reads CASSIRLQGKGETQYF. The CDR3 nucleotides read TGTGCCAGCAGCATAAGGTTGCAGGGGAAGGGAGAGACCCAGTACTTC.

J is TRBJ2-1 and V is TRBV7-2, with D possibly matching TRBD1 (5 bases). This CDR3 region has 15 residues. V lost 0 bases and J lost 5, with 11 bases in between. Looked up from germline, CDR1 is SGHTA and CDR2 is FQGNSA. CDR3 residues: CASSLAGRAHNEQFF. For the CDR3, the DNA is TGTGCCAGCAGCTTAGCGGGCAGGGCCCACAATGAGCAGTTCTTC.